Presented here are 31 T cell receptor beta chains from one specimen sequenced in a study of T cell responses to AZD1222 COVID-19 vaccine. Sequenced by immunoSEQ multiplex PCR; TCRdb stores in-frame clones only, minus some. The data show about 120,000 clones, with around 92% seen just once and 14% to 15% held by the top ten. Sequencing was performed on peripheral blood, taken on day 0 of AZD1222 vaccination. The receptors were gathered from an adult in good health.

The V and J genes are TRBV19 and TRBJ1-4; D not resolved. Germline CDR1 and CDR2: LNHDA and SQIVND (reference sequence). Trimming took off 5 bases at V and 4 bases at J, with 8 bases between the two ends. This CDR3 has 13 amino acids. CDR3 coding DNA: TGTGCCAGTAGTTATAGGAGTAATGAAAAACTGTTTTTT. It translates to CASSYRSNEKLFF.

In this sample, this clone turned up once. The rearrangement uses TRBV7-9 and TRBJ1-2; 8 positions match TRBD1. Germline CDR1 SEHNR, CDR2 FQNEAQ (reference sequence). Trimming took 2 bases from V and 7 from J; bases not matched to a gene: 3. CDR3 length equals 13 residues. The CDR3 DNA reads as TGTGCCAGCAGCTTACAGGGGGCGGGTGGCTACACCTTC. Translated, it gives CASSLQGAGGYTF.

The chain carries TRBV19 and TRBJ1-2; D is possibly TRBD1 (5 bases). Trimming pared 7 bases from V and 3 bases from J, leaving 18 bases between. The germline V gene has CDR1 LNHDA and CDR2 SQIVND (reference sequence). The CDR3 is 15 amino acids. CDR3 amino acids: CASTLSRDVYYGYTF. DNA of the CDR3: TGTGCCAGTACCTTATCCCGGGACGTCTACTATGGCTACACCTTC.

The chain joins TRBV12-3 or TRBV12-4 to TRBJ2-7; D is perhaps TRBD2 (5 bases). Trimming removed 5 bases at V and 7 bases at J, with 12 bases between. The CDR3 has 12 amino acids. In DNA, the CDR3 is TGTGCCAGCAGTGAGGGATTCGGGGAGCAGTACTTC. This sequence encodes CASSEGFGEQYF.

This clone was picked up one time. The rearrangement joins TRBV7-9 to TRBJ2-7; TRBD2 matches 11 bases. Per germline, CDR1 SEHNR and CDR2 FQNEAQ (reference sequence). V lost 5 bases, J lost 3 bases, and 12 bases stayed unmatched. The CDR3 is made up of 17 amino acids. The DNA of the CDR3 is TGTGCCAGCAGCGCGGCATTGGGGACTAGCGGTGGCTACGAGCAGTACTTC. Its translation is CASSAALGTSGGYEQYF.

V and J are TRBV28 and TRBJ1-1; TRBD1 matches at 7 bases. V dropped 5 bases and J dropped 0; count of bases not matched to a gene: 6. The CDR3 runs 15 residues. CDR1 MDHEN and CDR2 SYDVKM come from the germline V gene. CDR3 nucleotide sequence: TGTGCCAGCAGTCCGCCGGGACAGCTGAACACTGAAGCTTTCTTT. This codes for CASSPPGQLNTEAFF.

To note about this clone: Other DNA sequences within the sample encode an identical CDR3. The chain employs TRBV6-5 and TRBJ1-1; D remains unclear. Trimming left V 2 bases short and J 1 base short, with 8 bases between. The CDR3 covers 14 residues. The germline CDR1 and CDR2 sequences are MNHEY and SVGAGI. The DNA of the CDR3 is TGTGCCAGCAGTTACCGACCCGGGAACACTGAAGCTTTCTTT. This translates into CASSYRPGNTEAFF.

The chain employs TRBV3-1 (or the pseudogene TRBV3-2) and TRBJ1-2; possibly TRBD1 for D (6 bases). The CDR3 contains 15 residues. The V end was cut by 1 base, the J end by 5 bases, with 14 bases between. Germline CDR1 and CDR2: LGHDT and YNNKEL (reference sequence). CDR3 coding DNA: TGTGCCAGCAGCCAAGGTACAGGGACGGCATATGGCTACACCTTC. Translation gives CASSQGTGTAYGYTF.

This chain links TRBV11-2 with TRBJ1-2; 11 bases fit TRBD1. V shed 5 bases and J 6 bases; nucleotides not matched to a gene: 14. CDR3 length: 17 amino acids. CDR1 is SGHAT, CDR2 FQNNGV, per germline. This CDR3 reads CASSRADRGRELHGYTF. Here the CDR3 DNA reads TGTGCCAGCAGCCGGGCGGACAGGGGGCGCGAATTACATGGCTACACCTTC. Drawing the rest from reference TRBV11-2 and TRBJ1-2, the complete variable domain is EAGVAQSPRYKIIEKRQSVAFWCNPISGHATLYWYQQILGQGPKLLIQFQNNGVVDDSQLPKDRFSAERLKGVDSTLKIQPAKLEDSAVYLCASSRADRGRELHGYTFGSGTRLTVV.

This clone was counted once. The same CDR3 also results from other DNA sequences found in this sample. The genes are TRBV12-3 or TRBV12-4 and TRBJ1-5; the D is unclear. V was cut by 6 bases and J by 1 base, with 4 bases left in between. CDR3 length: 12 amino acids. The CDR3 sequence: CASRDSNQPQHF. The CDR3 DNA follows: TGTGCCAGCAGGGACAGCAATCAGCCCCAGCATTTT.

The chain recombines TRBV5-1 with TRBJ2-2; 9 nucleotides agree with TRBD1. The V segment lost 4 bases and the J segment 0 bases; nucleotides outside the gene matches: 1. Germline V lookup: CDR1 SGHRS, CDR2 YFSETQ. The CDR3 consists of 15 residues. CDR3 region: CASSGDRANTGELFF. The CDR3 DNA sequence: TGCGCCAGCAGCGGGGACAGGGCGAACACCGGGGAGCTGTTTTTT.

The rearrangement uses TRBV28 and TRBJ2-2, with 10 bases lining up with TRBD2. Germline V gene sequence: CDR1 MDHEN, CDR2 SYDVKM. V shed 2 bases and J 4 bases; nucleotides not matched to a gene: 4. This CDR3 is 16 amino acids long. The CDR3 loop is CASSLLSGRITGELFF. CDR3 coding DNA: TGTGCCAGCAGTTTACTTAGCGGGAGGATCACCGGGGAGCTGTTTTTT.

This rearrangement joins TRBV6-2 or TRBV6-3 to TRBJ2-1; maybe TRBD2 (6 bases). CDR3 length: 16 residues. Per the germline V gene, CDR1 is MNHEY and CDR2 is SVGEGT. V shed 1 base and J shed 1 base, with 11 bases lying between them. DNA of the CDR3: TGTGCCAGCAGTTACTTCGGGAGTGGTTCCTACAATGAGCAGTTCTTC. This sequence encodes CASSYFGSGSYNEQFF.

The V call is TRBV5-1, the J call TRBJ2-1; 9 positions agree with TRBD2. This CDR3 spans 15 amino acids. Germline CDR1 and CDR2: SGHRS and YFSETQ. Germline trimming cut 2 bases from V and 10 bases from J; bases unmatched to any gene: 10. Here the CDR3 DNA reads TGCGCCAGCAGCTTTGCGGGGGGGCCAGGATACGAGCAGTTCTTC. Protein sequence: CASSFAGGPGYEQFF. Based on the CDR3 plus reference TRBV5-1 and TRBJ2-1, the full variable domain is KAGVTQTPRYLIKTRGQQVTLSCSPISGHRSVSWYQQTPGQGLQFLFEYFSETQRNKGNFPGRFSGRQFSNSRSEMNVSTLELGDSALYLCASSFAGGPGYEQFFGPGTRLTVL.

V usage is TRBV3-1 (or the pseudogene TRBV3-2) and J usage is TRBJ2-5, with D possibly being TRBD1 or TRBD2 (5 bases each). The germline gives CDR1 LGHDT, CDR2 YNNKEL (reference sequence). This CDR3 has 16 residues. The V and J ends lost 1 base and 3 bases respectively, with 15 bases between them. CDR3 amino acids: CASSQVMGRRKETQYF. In nucleotides, the CDR3 is TGTGCCAGCAGCCAAGTCATGGGACGGAGAAAAGAGACCCAGTACTTC.

This clone appeared once. DNA for the CDR3: TGTGCCAGCAGCTTTAGACAGAGCAATCAGCCCCAGCATTTT. It codes for CASSFRQSNQPQHF. The V call is TRBV7-8, the J call TRBJ1-5; TRBD1 is a possible D gene (5 bases). Trimming left V 3 bases short and J 1 base short, with 7 bases between. From germline, CDR1 is SGHVS and CDR2 FQNEAQ. The CDR3 extends over 14 amino acids. Full variable domain (rest looked up from reference TRBV7-8 and TRBJ1-5): GAGVSQSPRYKVAKRGQDVALRCDPISGHVSLFWYQQALGQGPEFLTYFQNEAQLDKSGLPSDRFFAERPEGSVSTLKIQRTQQEDSAVYLCASSFRQSNQPQHFGDGTRLSIL.

This chain connects TRBV5-6 to TRBJ1-2; D is unclear. Germline values: CDR1 SGHDT, CDR2 YYEEEE. Between the trimmed V and J ends, which lost 2 bases and 4 bases, there was a span of 12 bases. The CDR3 has 14 residues. CDR3 loop: CASSLAISPYGYTF. The CDR3 DNA reads TGTGCCAGCAGCTTAGCAATCTCCCCCTATGGCTACACCTTC.

This chain uses TRBV4-3 with TRBJ2-1; 15 bases are shared with TRBD2. Germline V gene data show CDR1 as LGHNA and CDR2 as YSLEER. Trimming at V came to 1 base and at J to 3 bases, leaving 13 bases not matched to a gene. The CDR3 spans 21 residues. The CDR3 DNA follows: TGCGCCAGCAGCCAAGTTAGCGGACTAGCGGGAGGGCCATCCCTCTACAATGAGCAGTTCTTC. It encodes CASSQVSGLAGGPSLYNEQFF.

The genes are TRBV7-2 and TRBJ1-2, with D perhaps TRBD1 (6 bases). CDR1 is SGHTA, CDR2 FQGNSA, per germline. The CDR3 consists of 15 residues. Trimming removed 2 bases at V and 5 bases at J, with 15 bases between. This CDR3 is CASSLSQGLGYGYTF. CDR3 DNA sequence: TGTGCCAGCAGCTTAAGTCAGGGGCTGGGGTATGGCTACACCTTC.

CDR3 in DNA: TGCGCCAGCAGCCAACCCAGGGGGGACAACACCGGGGAGCTGTTTTTT. It encodes CASSQPRGDNTGELFF. This chain joins TRBV4-3 and TRBJ2-2; TRBD1 is a possible D gene (7 bases). This CDR3 has 16 amino acids. Trimming took off 2 bases at V and 2 bases at J, with 12 bases between the two ends. Germline V gene lookup returns CDR1 LGHNA and CDR2 YSLEER.

This chain joins TRBV28 and TRBJ2-1, with TRBD2 matching over 7 bases. The germline V gene encodes CDR1 MDHEN and CDR2 SYDVKM. The V segment lost 6 bases and the J segment 4 bases; nucleotides outside the gene matches: 12. CDR3 length: 16 amino acids. CDR3 in amino acids: CASSLRTGGRYNEQFF. CDR3 DNA sequence: TGTGCCAGCAGCCTAAGAACTGGCGGGAGATACAATGAGCAGTTCTTC. The variable domain in full, completed from reference TRBV28 and TRBJ2-1, reads DVKVTQSSRYLVKRTGEKVFLECVQDMDHENMFWYRQDPGLGLRLIYFSYDVKMKEKGDIPEGYSVSREKKERFSLILESASTNQTSMYLCASSLRTGGRYNEQFFGPGTRLTVL.

The sample holds many counts of this clone. The DNA of the CDR3 is TGTGCCATCAGTGAGCCTCTACCCCTTGAATACAATGAGCAGTTCTTC. Protein product: CAISEPLPLEYNEQFF. J is TRBJ2-1 and V is TRBV10-3; no firm D call. Per the germline V gene, CDR1 is ENHRY and CDR2 is SYGVKD. This CDR3 is 16 amino acids long. V dropped 2 bases and J dropped 4 bases, with 15 bases sitting between them.

This clone turned up a few times. The chain couples TRBV11-2 to TRBJ2-7; perhaps TRBD2 as D (5 bases). CDR1 and CDR2 from the germline V gene are SGHAT and FQNNGV. This CDR3 contains 13 residues. The V end was cut by 1 base, the J end by 5 bases, with 9 bases between. The CDR3 loop reads CASSLGQTNEQYF. The CDR3 nucleotides are TGTGCCAGCAGCTTAGGCCAGACTAACGAGCAGTACTTC.

The rearrangement links TRBV6-2 or TRBV6-3 to TRBJ1-1; D might be TRBD1 (5 bases). This CDR3 has 13 residues. Trimming left V 4 bases short and J 5 bases short, with 11 bases between. Germline CDR1 is MNHEY and CDR2 is SVGEGT. The CDR3 loop is CASSSLGRTEAFF. The CDR3 coding sequence is TGTGCCAGCAGTTCTCTGGGGCGGACTGAAGCTTTCTTT.

The rearrangement links TRBV12-3 or TRBV12-4 to TRBJ1-3; D gene uncertain. The CDR3 covers 13 residues. Trimming removed 8 bases from V and 9 bases from J, with 17 bases in between. The CDR3 is CASSSVERSTIYF. The DNA for the CDR3 is TGTGCCAGCTCCTCCGTAGAGCGGAGCACCATATATTTT.

The V and J genes are TRBV7-2 and TRBJ1-6; TRBD1 aligns across 7 bases. The CDR3 runs 15 residues. The germline CDR1 and CDR2 sequences are SGHTA and FQGNSA. V dropped 7 bases and J dropped 9; count of bases not matched to a gene: 12. The CDR3 protein is CASTRDSMDASPLHF. CDR3 nucleotide sequence: TGTGCCAGCACCCGGGACAGCATGGACGCTTCACCCCTCCACTTT. Full variable domain (missing parts from reference TRBV7-2 and TRBJ1-6): GAGVSQSPSNKVTEKGKDVELRCDPISGHTALYWYRQSLGQGLEFLIYFQGNSAPDKSGLPSDRFSAERTGGSVSTLTIQRTQQEDSAVYLCASTRDSMDASPLHFGNGTRLTVT.

This chain connects TRBV19 to TRBJ2-1; D is undetermined. The CDR3 is made up of 13 amino acids. Per the germline V gene, CDR1 is LNHDA and CDR2 is SQIVND (reference sequence). The ends were cut back, 3 bases at V and 8 bases at J, with 11 bases in the middle. CDR3 in amino acids: CASSIRDSDEQFF. CDR3 in DNA: TGTGCCAGTAGTATCAGAGACTCGGATGAGCAGTTCTTC.

The chain is built from TRBV5-6 and TRBJ2-7, with TRBD2 as a possible D gene (6 bases). V was clipped by 2 bases and J by 6 bases, with 15 bases between them. The CDR3 has 14 residues. Germline V CDR1 and CDR2: SGHDT, YYEEEE. CDR3 protein: CASSLSGGASEQYF. CDR3 bases: TGTGCCAGCAGCTTAAGTGGAGGGGCGAGCGAGCAGTACTTC.

The genes are TRBV7-2 and TRBJ1-5; TRBD1 agrees at 8 bases. Germline values: CDR1 SGHTA, CDR2 FQGNSA. The V segment lost 0 bases and the J segment 6 bases; nucleotides outside the gene matches: 10. This CDR3 is 17 amino acids long. The CDR3: CASSLALSRGRVQPQHF. CDR3 nucleotides: TGTGCCAGCAGCTTAGCGCTGTCCAGGGGGCGGGTTCAGCCCCAGCATTTT.

This chain links TRBV19 with TRBJ2-2, with D hard to call. The length of the CDR3 is 14 residues. Germline V gene data show CDR1 as LNHDA and CDR2 as SQIVND (reference sequence). V was trimmed by 6 bases and J by 2 bases, leaving 10 bases between them. In nucleotides, the CDR3 is TGTGCCAGTAGAGTGACGGTAAACACCGGGGAGCTGTTTTTT. Residues: CASRVTVNTGELFF.

CDR3 residues: CASSLAGWYTF. CDR3 bases: TGTGCCAGCAGTTTAGCCGGCTGGTACACCTTC. V gene TRBV12-3 or TRBV12-4 combines with J gene TRBJ1-2, with unresolved D. The CDR3 loop spans 11 amino acids. The V end was cut by 0 bases, the J end by 11 bases, with 7 bases between.